The 18 T cell receptor beta chains listed next were all sequenced from one sample in a study of regulatory T cells in long-lasting Graves disease (dated by TCRdb to the early 2020s). Library preparation used multiplex PCR. Sequenced using an Illumina HiSeq 4000. iRepertoire HTBI primers and Arm-PCR amplification of CDR3 regions were used to construct TCR beta libraries. Through fastp at Q25 and MiXCR, TCRdb rebuilt clones from the public reads, retaining in-frame beta chains. A single entry per CDR3 protein holds the most common genes and DNA from its merged rows. This sample holds a few hundred thousand distinct CDR3 sequences; 20% were observed only once. The leading ten clones occupy roughly 14% of the sample. The time point tag for this specimen amounts to: newly diagnosed GD, antithyroid drugs for less than 3 months. For both TCR sequencing and RNA sequencing, RNA was extracted from PBMCs in TRIzol.

The sequencing used peripheral blood mononuclear cells (PBMCs), collected at new diagnosis, from a patient treated with antithyroid drugs. All receptors come from a female donor with Graves disease.

This clonotype was counted between two and nine times. The chain links TRBV19 to TRBJ1-2; D is unresolved. CDR3 length: 14 amino acids. V was clipped by 9 bases and J by 2 bases, with 16 bases between them. Germline V gene data show CDR1 as LNHDA and CDR2 as SQIVND (reference sequence). CDR3 protein: CASGQRAGNYGYTF. CDR3 coding DNA: TGTGCCAGCGGTCAACGGGCGGGGAACTATGGCTACACCTTC. Using reference TRBV19 and TRBJ1-2 for the parts outside the CDR3, the full variable domain is DGGITQSPKYLFRKEGQNVTLSCEQNLNHDAMYWYRQDPGQGLRLIYYSQIVNDFQKGDIAEGYSVSREKKESFPLTVTSAQKNPTAFYLCASGQRAGNYGYTFGSGTRLTVV.

This clonotype appeared many times. The chain recombines TRBV12-3 or TRBV12-4 with TRBJ2-1; TRBD1 agrees at 7 bases. This CDR3 region has 16 residues. Losses at the gene ends were 3 bases for V and 5 bases for J; bases not matched to a gene: 10. CDR3 nucleotides: TGTGCCAGCAGTTTCCCCCCGGGACAGCGAAACAATGAGCAGTTCTTC. Protein product: CASSFPPGQRNNEQFF.

The chain joins TRBV20-1 to TRBJ2-3; 7 bases line up with TRBD2. The V gene end was trimmed by 4 bases and the J gene end by 2 bases; junction bases not matched to a gene: 9. The length of the CDR3 is 15 residues. Germline CDR1 reads DFQATT; CDR2 reads SNEGSKA (reference sequence). The chain's CDR3 is CSANSLAGVTDTQYF. The CDR3 DNA sequence: TGCAGTGCTAACTCATTGGCGGGAGTCACAGATACGCAGTATTTT.

V and J are TRBV7-2 and TRBJ2-2; a possible D gene is TRBD2 (6 bases). There are 17 residues in the CDR3. The germline V gene has CDR1 SGHTA and CDR2 FQGNSA. With 4 bases removed from V and 5 bases from J, the gap between germline ends came to 20 bases. This chain's CDR3 is CASSWGGTPRGTGELFF. The CDR3 DNA follows: TGTGCCAGCAGCTGGGGCGGGACCCCCCGAGGAACCGGGGAGCTGTTTTTT.

Regarding this clonotype: It is likely a read error: a sequence one base away is far more abundant. The rearrangement uses TRBV11-2 and TRBJ2-3; the D gene is possibly TRBD2 (6 bases). The CDR3 loop spans 16 amino acids. V was shortened by 4 bases and J by 1 base, with 15 bases between the two germline ends. CDR1 and CDR2 from the germline V gene are SGHAT and FQNNGV. In DNA, the CDR3 is TGTGCCAGCAGCTCAGCAGGCACGGGGGGCACAGATACGCAGTATTTT. Residues: CASSSAGTGGTDTQYF.

This clonotype appeared many times. The V and J genes are TRBV6-5 and TRBJ2-1, with 10 positions matching TRBD2. This CDR3 comprises 16 residues. With 2 bases clipped from V and 6 bases from J, the junction kept 7 bases outside the gene matches. CDR1 is MNHEY and CDR2 is SVGAGI in the germline V gene. CDR3 in amino acids: CASSYGGASGSNEQFF. For the CDR3, the DNA is TGTGCCAGCAGTTACGGCGGGGCTAGCGGGAGCAATGAGCAGTTCTTC.

Concerning this clonotype: This may be a read error, as it is one base from a much larger clone. The rearrangement links TRBV3-1 to TRBJ2-7; 7 bases agree with TRBD1. The CDR3 loop spans 14 amino acids. From germline, CDR1 is LGHDT and CDR2 YNNKEL (reference sequence). For the CDR3, the DNA is TGTGCCAGCGGTCGAAACAGGGGCGACTACGAGCAGCACTTC. Residues: CASGRNRGDYEQHF.

The V call is TRBV12-3 or TRBV12-4, the J call TRBJ1-3; D gene uncertain. The germline V and J ends were trimmed by 5 bases and 6 bases, with 2 bases remaining between them. The CDR3 spans 10 residues. The DNA of the CDR3 is TGTGCCAGCAGTACAAACACCATATATTTT. It codes for CASSTNTIYF.

This chain links TRBV12-3 or TRBV12-4 with TRBJ1-4, with 7 bases identical to TRBD1. The V gene end was trimmed by 4 bases and the J gene end by 3 bases; junction bases not matched to a gene: 5. The CDR3 has 15 amino acids. The DNA for the CDR3 is TGTGCCAGCAGTTCCGCCGGGACAGCTAATGAAAAACTGTTTTTT. Its translation: CASSSAGTANEKLFF.

This clonotype was detected ten times or more. The rearrangement links TRBV3-1 to TRBJ1-5; 10 bases are shared with TRBD1. Trimming removed 8 bases from V and 7 bases from J; junction bases left unmatched: 5. The CDR3 consists of 13 residues. Germline V gene sequence: CDR1 LGHDT, CDR2 YNNKEL (reference sequence). The CDR3 nucleotides are TGTGCCAGCGGAGGGGACAGGGGACAGCCCCAGCATTTT. This encodes CASGGDRGQPQHF. Filled out from reference TRBV3-1 and TRBJ1-5, the complete variable domain reads DTAVSQTPKYLVTQMGNDKSIKCEQNLGHDTMYWYKQDSKKFLKIMFSYNNKELIINETVPNRFSPKSPDKAHLNLHINSLELGDSAVYFCASGGDRGQPQHFGDGTRLSIL.

This clonotype was counted a single time. The chain links TRBV20-1 to TRBJ2-7; D unclear. The CDR3 has 16 amino acids. V was shortened by 0 bases and J by 0 bases, with 15 bases between the two germline ends. Germline V lookup: CDR1 DFQATT, CDR2 SNEGSKA (reference sequence). In nucleotides, the CDR3 is TGCAGTGCTAGAGATCCTAGTAGCTACTACTCCTACGAGCAGTACTTC. Its translation is CSARDPSSYYSYEQYF.

This clonotype was observed many times. V usage is TRBV5-8 and J usage is TRBJ2-7, with D perhaps TRBD1 (6 bases). CDR1 SGHTS and CDR2 YDEGEE come from the germline V gene. Trimming pared 5 bases from V and 2 bases from J, leaving 14 bases between. The CDR3 totals 14 residues. CDR3 region: CASSKTGFPYEQYF. The CDR3 nucleotides read TGTGCCAGCAGTAAAACAGGGTTTCCCTACGAGCAGTACTTC.

This clonotype was observed at least ten times. The genes are TRBV25-1 and TRBJ2-5; D remains unclear. The CDR3 runs to 15 residues. V was clipped by 3 bases and J by 2 bases, with 13 bases between them. CDR1 is MGHDK and CDR2 is SYGVNS in the germline V gene. The CDR3 sequence: CASSDIVPKQETQYF. CDR3 in DNA: TGTGCCAGCAGTGATATAGTCCCAAAACAAGAGACCCAGTACTTC.

The chain recombines TRBV13 with TRBJ1-6; perhaps TRBD1 as D (5 bases). There are 17 residues in the CDR3. V was cut by 0 bases and J by 7 bases, with 16 bases left in between. Germline V gives CDR1 PRHDT, CDR2 FYEKMQ (reference sequence). This chain's CDR3 is CASSLGGGTVENSPLHF. CDR3 sequence (DNA): TGTGCCAGCAGCTTAGGGGGCGGGACGGTCGAAAATTCACCCCTCCACTTT. Full variable domain (missing parts from reference TRBV13 and TRBJ1-6): AAGVIQSPRHLIKEKRETATLKCYPIPRHDTVYWYQQGPGQDPQFLISFYEKMQSDKGSIPDRFSAQQFSDYHSELNMSSLELGDSALYFCASSLGGGTVENSPLHFGNGTRLTVT.

This clonotype has ten or more counts. The chain joins TRBV20-1 to TRBJ2-5; D is uncertain. The CDR3 contains 12 residues. Trimming shortened V by 3 bases and J by 4 bases, and 9 bases separated the two germline ends. The germline V gene encodes CDR1 DFQATT and CDR2 SNEGSKA (reference sequence). The CDR3 here is CSARALGETQYF. The CDR3 DNA follows: TGCAGTGCTAGGGCCCTCGGAGAGACCCAGTACTTC.

Details on this clonotype: This clone may be a read error of a much larger clone one base away. V is TRBV6-2 or TRBV6-3 and J is TRBJ2-5; D tentatively fits TRBD1 or TRBD2 (5 bases each). CDR3 length equals 17 residues. In germline, CDR1 is MNHEY, CDR2 SVGEGT. Trimming removed 5 bases from V and 2 bases from J, with 21 bases in between. The CDR3 is CASSEHRGVLCQETQYF. CDR3 nucleotide sequence: TGTGCCAGCAGTGAACATAGGGGAGTCCTCTGTCAAGAGACCCAGTACTTC.

This clonotype was detected ten times or more. The chain combines TRBV5-1 with TRBJ1-5; possibly TRBD1 for D (6 bases). Germline V gene lookup returns CDR1 SGHRS and CDR2 YFSETQ. Trimming cost V 5 bases and J 3 bases, with 12 bases left between them. This CDR3 is 14 amino acids long. CDR3 DNA: TGCGCCAGCAGACCGGACAGAAACAATCAGCCCCAGCATTTT. It yields the protein CASRPDRNNQPQHF.

This clonotype appeared a single time. A far more abundant clone sits one base away, making this likely a read error. The genes are TRBV27 and TRBJ2-1; 8 bases agree with TRBD1. The J call may be faulty, since TRBJ2-3 better matches the DNA end. The CDR3 covers 16 residues. Germline values: CDR1 MNHEY, CDR2 SMNVEV (reference sequence). CDR3: CASSTYRQGSTGTQYF. The CDR3 nucleotides are TGTGCCAGCAGTACCTACCGACAGGGGAGCACAGGTACGCAGTATTTT.